This T cell receptor beta chain was sequenced during a study of identical twins. Study-wide findings and caveats: Those out-of-frame alpha sequences shared by twins showed an excess of low generation probability.

TCRdb independently ran MiXCR on the 5' RACE reads; one entry per CDR3 protein. The sample shows 690,000 or so distinct CDR3 sequences, 8.6% of them seen only once. This clonotype was picked up a small number of times. What it binds is not known. The sample also formed part of further work on yellow fever vaccine responses in identical twins.

The sequence was obtained from a young woman in good health. Material for sequencing was PBMCs.

The CDR3 loop is CASSYRGQLTDTQYF. CDR3 in DNA: TGTGCCAGCAGTTATAGAGGACAGCTCACAGATACGCAGTATTTT. This sequence joins TRBV6-2 or TRBV6-3 and TRBJ2-3, with D perhaps matching TRBD1 (6 bases). CDR3 size: 15 residues. V dropped 3 bases and J dropped 2 bases, with 12 bases sitting between them. Looked up from germline, CDR1 is MNHEY and CDR2 is SVGEGT.